These 27 T cell receptor beta chains share one sample of origin, sequenced in a study of blood T cell repertoires in COVID-19. Measured with immunoSEQ multiplex PCR; TCRdb has only the in-frame clones, and not every one. The table has around 250,000 clones, around nine tenths seen once; the top ten hold around 3%. The specimen was PBMCs or T cells enriched from blood (not recorded which). Receptors were obtained from a middle-aged woman who had been exposed to COVID-19.

The chain uses TRBV6-5 and TRBJ2-1, with TRBD2 identical over 9 bases. After removal of 6 bases from V and 7 bases from J, the junction contained 4 bases not matched to a gene. The CDR3 covers 13 residues. The V gene's germline CDR1 is MNHEY and CDR2 SVGAGI. The CDR3 sequence: CASRGTSSNEQFF. The CDR3 DNA sequence: TGTGCCAGCAGAGGGACTAGCAGTAATGAGCAGTTCTTC.

About this clone itself: This sample includes further DNA sequences coding for the same CDR3. DNA of the CDR3: TGTGCCAGTAGTATAGGTCCAGGGAACACTGAAGCTTTCTTT. The encoded protein is CASSIGPGNTEAFF. The genes are TRBV19 and TRBJ1-1; no clear D. V was cut by 1 base and J by 1 base, with 7 bases left in between. Germline CDR1 is LNHDA and CDR2 is SQIVND (reference sequence). The CDR3 loop spans 14 amino acids.

The gene calls are TRBV5-4 and TRBJ2-5; TRBD1 might be the D (5 bases). This CDR3 spans 15 amino acids. V was trimmed by 6 bases and J by 4 bases, leaving 19 bases between them. CDR1 is SGHNT and CDR2 is YYREEE in the germline V gene (reference sequence). CDR3 sequence reads: CASTQRSGSSETQYF. CDR3 coding DNA: TGTGCCAGCACCCAAAGGTCAGGGTCCTCAGAGACCCAGTACTTC.

V is TRBV2 and J is TRBJ2-3; a possible D gene is TRBD2 (5 bases). This CDR3 spans 14 amino acids. Trimming cost V 6 bases and J 4 bases, with 14 bases left between them. Germline V gives CDR1 SNHLY, CDR2 FYNNEI. CDR3 residues: CASSGGSIPDTQYF. The DNA of the CDR3 is TGTGCCAGCAGCGGAGGCTCCATCCCAGATACGCAGTATTTT.

This clone was picked up one time. The chain uses TRBV6-5 and TRBJ2-7, with TRBD2 matching 7 bases. CDR1 is MNHEY, CDR2 SVGAGI, per germline. J gave up 2 bases and V 6 bases, and 7 bases lay outside the gene matches. The CDR3 covers 14 residues. The DNA for the CDR3 is TGTGCCAGCAGCCCCAAAGGGACTACCTACGAGCAGTACTTC. The encoded protein is CASSPKGTTYEQYF.

In its sample, this clone was seen once. The chain links TRBV28 to TRBJ1-6, with D tentatively TRBD1 (5 bases). Germline loops: CDR1 MDHEN, CDR2 SYDVKM. V dropped 3 bases and J dropped 7 bases, with 10 bases sitting between them. This CDR3 has 14 amino acids. The CDR3 DNA follows: TGTGCCAGCAGTTTGGGGCCGATAAATTCACCCCTCCACTTT. Its protein is CASSLGPINSPLHF.

The CDR3 here is CASSLQGGRTDTQYF. CDR3 coding DNA: TGTGCCAGCAGCCTTCAGGGCGGAAGAACAGATACGCAGTATTTT. This chain joins TRBV7-3 and TRBJ2-3, with D possibly being TRBD1 (5 bases). The CDR3 runs to 15 residues. V was clipped by 5 bases and J by 3 bases, with 15 bases between them. The germline CDR1 and CDR2 sequences are SGHTA and FQGTGA.

The chain is built from TRBV7-2 and TRBJ2-4, with D possibly TRBD2 on 6 matching bases. Trimming shortened V by 3 bases and J by 12 bases, and 12 bases separated the two germline ends. The CDR3 runs to 12 residues. The germline V gene encodes CDR1 SGHTA and CDR2 FQGNSA. Written as DNA, the CDR3 is TGTGCCAGCAGCTTGGAGGGGTCAAATCAGTACTTC. Translating it yields CASSLEGSNQYF.

The V call is TRBV4-1, the J call TRBJ1-1; D remains ambiguous. V was trimmed by 8 bases and J by 1 base, leaving 11 bases between them. From germline, CDR1 is MGHRA and CDR2 YSYEKL. There are 13 residues in the CDR3. The CDR3 region has the DNA TGCGCCAGCCGAGCGAGCCGGAACACTGAAGCTTTCTTT. Its translation is CASRASRNTEAFF.

The chain recombines TRBV12-3 or TRBV12-4 with TRBJ2-1; D remains unclear. V lost 0 bases and J 8 bases, leaving 2 bases between the germline ends. The CDR3 is made up of 11 amino acids. CDR3 nucleotide sequence: TGTGCCAGCAGTTTAGCCGATGAGCAGTTCTTC. Encoded protein: CASSLADEQFF.

This chain connects TRBV27 to TRBJ1-4; 7 positions match TRBD1. The CDR3 has 17 amino acids. Germline assignment: CDR1 MNHEY and CDR2 SMNVEV (reference sequence). The trim removed 4 bases at V and 4 bases at J, leaving 12 bases unmatched. The CDR3 here is CASSSTGTEFLNEKLFF. Here the CDR3 DNA reads TGTGCCAGCAGTTCAACAGGGACAGAGTTTCTTAATGAAAAACTGTTTTTT. Supplemented by reference TRBV27 and TRBJ1-4, the full variable domain reads EAQVTQNPRYLITVTGKKLTVTCSQNMNHEYMSWYRQDPGLGLRQIYYSMNVEVTDKGDVPEGYKVSRKEKRNFPLILESPSPNQTSLYFCASSSTGTEFLNEKLFFGSGTQLSVL.

This rearrangement joins TRBV9 to TRBJ2-3; a possible D gene is TRBD2 (5 bases). V lost 6 bases and J lost 0, with 11 bases in between. CDR1 SGDLS and CDR2 YYNGEE come from the germline V gene. The CDR3 has 14 residues. The CDR3 DNA is TGTGCCAGCACGAGCGGACCTAGCACAGATACGCAGTATTTT. It is translated as CASTSGPSTDTQYF.

The chain recombines TRBV7-2 with TRBJ2-1; D ambiguous. Trimming shortened V by 1 base and J by 1 base, and 11 bases separated the two germline ends. Germline V gives CDR1 SGHTA, CDR2 FQGNSA. The CDR3 contains 16 residues. CDR3 protein: CASSLGALLSYNEQFF. As DNA, the CDR3 is TGTGCCAGCAGCTTAGGGGCCCTCTTGTCCTACAATGAGCAGTTCTTC.

This clone was observed a single time. This chain joins TRBV27 and TRBJ2-1, with 7 bases identical to TRBD2. CDR3 length: 15 amino acids. The V gene's germline CDR1 is MNHEY and CDR2 SMNVEV (reference sequence). Trimming took 3 bases from V and 8 from J; bases not matched to a gene: 10. The CDR3 sequence is CASSLGGLPSHEQFF. DNA for the CDR3: TGTGCCAGCAGTTTGGGGGGACTACCTTCGCATGAGCAGTTCTTC.

The chain recombines TRBV29-1 with TRBJ2-5, with TRBD1 as a possible D gene (6 bases). The CDR3 extends over 12 amino acids. The germline CDR1 and CDR2 sequences are SQVTM and ANQGSEA. The V and J ends lost 2 bases and 5 bases respectively, with 9 bases between them. The CDR3 bases are TGCAGCGTTGAAACAGGGTCGGAGACCCAGTACTTC. As protein: CSVETGSETQYF.

The genes are TRBV19 and TRBJ1-5; weak D call: TRBD1 (5 bases). This CDR3 comprises 12 residues. The V gene lost 2 bases and the J gene lost 11 bases, with 10 bases spanning the gap. Germline CDR1 is LNHDA and CDR2 is SQIVND (reference sequence). CDR3 in DNA: TGTGCCAGTAGTATACTTCGGGGGACCCAGCATTTT. This sequence encodes CASSILRGTQHF.

The chain joins TRBV11-1 to TRBJ1-1; weak D call: TRBD1 (5 bases). There are 16 residues in the CDR3. The germline V and J ends were trimmed by 5 bases and 2 bases, with 18 bases remaining between them. CDR1 and CDR2 from the germline V gene are SGHAT and FQDESV (reference sequence). CDR3 sequence: CASSPRPAGLNTEAFF. The CDR3 nucleotides are TGTGCCAGCAGCCCTAGGCCAGCGGGACTTAACACTGAAGCTTTCTTT.

The rearrangement joins TRBV29-1 to TRBJ2-7, with 7 bases matching TRBD1. This CDR3 is built from 13 residues. Per the germline V gene, CDR1 is SQVTM and CDR2 is ANQGSEA. The ends lost 7 bases at V and 2 bases at J; junction bases unmatched: 8. CDR3 protein: CSAGTVLTYEQYF. The CDR3 nucleotides are TGCAGCGCCGGGACAGTTTTGACCTACGAGCAGTACTTC.

The chain carries TRBV6-1 and TRBJ1-5; 7 positions agree with TRBD1. The germline V gene has CDR1 MNHNS and CDR2 SASEGT. The trim removed 6 bases at V and 2 bases at J, leaving 10 bases unmatched. CDR3 length equals 16 residues. CDR3: CASRELGTVGNQPQHF. CDR3 DNA sequence: TGTGCCAGCAGGGAACTAGGGACAGTCGGCAATCAGCCCCAGCATTTT.

This clone has just one count. The gene calls are TRBV12-3 or TRBV12-4 and TRBJ1-2, with TRBD1 matching over 7 bases. The CDR3 is made up of 13 amino acids. The J segment lost 4 bases and the V segment lost 5 bases, leaving 4 bases of the junction unmatched. The chain's CDR3 is CASSPGQSYGYTF. The CDR3 DNA reads as TGTGCCAGCAGTCCGGGACAGTCCTATGGCTACACCTTC.

This sequence joins TRBV28 and TRBJ1-2; 9 bases align to TRBD1. Germline CDR1 is MDHEN and CDR2 is SYDVKM. V was pared by 5 bases and J by 3 bases, with 1 base of the junction left unmatched. The CDR3 runs to 13 residues. The CDR3 DNA is TGTGCCAGCAGTGGGACAGGGTACTATGGCTACACCTTC. Protein: CASSGTGYYGYTF.

The chain couples TRBV4-3 to TRBJ2-7; a weak D match, TRBD2 (5 bases). The germline V gene has CDR1 LGHNA and CDR2 YSLEER. The CDR3 loop spans 13 amino acids. The germline V and J ends were trimmed by 1 base and 6 bases, with 10 bases remaining between them. The CDR3 here is CASSQGQSGEQYF. CDR3 sequence (DNA): TGCGCCAGCAGCCAAGGTCAGAGCGGCGAGCAGTACTTC.

The rearrangement links TRBV27 to TRBJ2-7; D might be TRBD2 (5 bases). V lost 5 bases and J lost 6, with 23 bases in between. Germline values: CDR1 MNHEY, CDR2 SMNVEV (reference sequence). The CDR3 contains 16 residues. This CDR3 is CASSKEPKLVSGEQYF. The CDR3 DNA follows: TGTGCCAGCAGTAAAGAGCCAAAACTAGTTTCGGGCGAGCAGTACTTC.

This chain joins TRBV4-3 and TRBJ1-4, with D hard to call. Trimming cost V 0 bases and J 6 bases, with 14 bases left between them. CDR1 LGHNA and CDR2 YSLEER come from the germline V gene. This CDR3 is built from 16 residues. The CDR3 reads CASSQDAAPYDEKLFF. The CDR3 region has the DNA TGCGCCAGCAGCCAAGATGCGGCGCCTTACGATGAAAAACTGTTTTTT.

The count of this clone is one. The V gene is TRBV7-3, the J gene TRBJ1-1, with D perhaps matching TRBD1 (6 bases). V was shortened by 5 bases and J by 1 base, with 14 bases between the two germline ends. The V gene's germline CDR1 is SGHTA and CDR2 FQGTGA. The CDR3 extends over 15 amino acids. The CDR3 sequence is CASSLMPRGNTEAFF. The DNA of the CDR3 is TGTGCCAGCAGCCTAATGCCCAGGGGGAACACTGAAGCTTTCTTT.

The rearrangement joins TRBV3-1 (or the pseudogene TRBV3-2) to TRBJ2-7, with D possibly being TRBD1 (5 bases). This CDR3 is 11 amino acids long. The germline V gene has CDR1 LGHDT and CDR2 YNNKEL (reference sequence). V lost 3 bases and J lost 5, with 5 bases in between. CDR3 DNA: TGTGCCAGCAGCCAGGGGCACGAGCAGTACTTC. It yields the protein CASSQGHEQYF.

The V and J genes are TRBV19 and TRBJ2-5; 7 bases map to TRBD1. This CDR3 region has 15 residues. CDR1 is LNHDA, CDR2 SQIVND, per germline (reference sequence). V shed 3 bases and J 5 bases; nucleotides not matched to a gene: 9. The CDR3 loop is CASSIPTGAVETQYF. CDR3 nucleotide sequence: TGTGCCAGTAGTATCCCCACAGGGGCCGTGGAGACCCAGTACTTC.